This TCR beta chain was identified during a study of identical twins. Study results and limitations: Out-of-frame alpha sequences common to twins exhibited an excess of low generation probability.

There are a few counts of this clonotype. Antigen unknown. cDNA carried unique molecular identifiers, and a universal primer site was added by template switching. TCRdb re-analysed the 5' RACE reads in MiXCR, keeping a single row per CDR3 protein. The data show some 900,000 distinct CDR3 sequences, with around 12% seen just once and under 2% held by the top ten. The CDR3 spans 15 residues. Germline V gene sequence: CDR1 SGHKS, CDR2 YYEKEE (reference sequence). V was shortened by 1 base and J by 3 bases, with 13 bases between the two germline ends. This same sample was also taken into another study, of yellow fever vaccine responses in identical twins.

Sequencing was carried out using PBMCs. The chain combines TRBV5-5 with TRBJ1-2, with unresolved D. The clonotype was recovered from a woman between 18 and 29 years old in good health. CDR3: CASSLFGEDHYGYTF. CDR3 nucleotide sequence: TGTGCCAGCAGCTTGTTCGGGGAGGATCACTATGGCTACACCTTC.